This is a list of T cell receptor beta chains from one sample in a study of beta chain features in type 1 diabetes. Profiling relied on immunoSEQ multiplex PCR, and the TCRdb table lists in-frame clones only, not all of them. This table has more than 300,000 clones, 7% to 10% appearing once. The sequencing input was central memory CD4+ T cells from blood. The receptor set was obtained from a young man with type 1 diabetes. CDR3s include the opening cysteine and the closing phenylalanine or tryptophan. A D gene is named only where the DNA matches it firmly. For some rows the clone size is stated as once, few or many, or as a class when expanded; others skip it.

j_call,v_call,d_call,clone_size,cdr3_nt,cdr3_aa
TRBJ1-6,TRBV2,-,many,TGTGCCAGCAGATCCGAGAACAATTCACCCCTCCACTTT,CASRSENNSPLHF
TRBJ2-7,TRBV4-3,TRBD2,many,TGCGCCAGCAGCCAACGGGGGGGACCTTCGGAGCAGTACTTC,CASSQRGGPSEQYF
TRBJ2-3,TRBV29-1,TRBD1,few,TGCAGCGTTTTAAAGGGGGCCTCAGATACGCAGTATTTT,CSVLKGASDTQYF
TRBJ1-5,TRBV9,TRBD1,few,TGTGCCAGCAGCGTAGATGGGACAGAGGGCCCCAATCAGCCCCAGCATTTT,CASSVDGTEGPNQPQHF
TRBJ2-7,TRBV7-6,-,many,TGTGCCAGCAGCGCCGGGACACAGAGCTCCTACGAGCAGTACTTC,CASSAGTQSSYEQYF
TRBJ1-3,TRBV9,-,-,TGTGCCAGCAGCGCGCAGGGGACATCCTCTATCTCTGGAAACACCATATATTTT,CASSAQGTSSISGNTIYF
TRBJ1-1,TRBV7-2,-,-,TGTGCCAGCAGCTCGGACGTCCCCGGGTCTGAAGCTTTCTTT,CASSSDVPGSEAFF
TRBJ2-7,TRBV28,-,-,TGTGCCAGCAGTTTATGGGACGGAGAGTCCTACGAGCAGTACTTC,CASSLWDGESYEQYF
TRBJ2-3,TRBV5-6,TRBD2,few,TGTGCCAGCAGCCAGCTAGCGGGGGAACACACAGATACGCAGTATTTT,CASSQLAGEHTDTQYF
TRBJ1-2,TRBV6-6,-,few,TGTGCCAGCAGTTACGGGGGATCGAACTATGGCTACACCTTC,CASSYGGSNYGYTF
TRBJ2-5,TRBV7-2,-,few,TGTGCCAGCAGCCTAGAACTGGGCCCAGGGACCCAGTACTTC,CASSLELGPGTQYF
TRBJ2-5,TRBV5-1,TRBD1,-,TGCGCCAGCAGCCCTCCAGGACAGGGGGGAGAGACCCAGTACTTC,CASSPPGQGGETQYF
TRBJ2-1,TRBV5-6,TRBD1,-,TGTGCCAGCAGCGGGACAGCGTACAATGAGCAGTTCTTC,CASSGTAYNEQFF
TRBJ1-1,TRBV14,-,-,TGTGCCAGCAGCCAAGAGCGGAATGCAGGCTTGAACACTGAAGCTTTCTTT,CASSQERNAGLNTEAFF
TRBJ1-2,TRBV29-1,-,few,TGCAGCGTTGAAGAGGGACATAACTATGGCTACACCTTC,CSVEEGHNYGYTF
TRBJ1-1,TRBV23-1,-,few,TGCGCCAGCAGTCGAACGGGTCCAGTAAACACTGAAGCTTTCTTT,CASSRTGPVNTEAFF
TRBJ2-7,TRBV5-1,-,many,TGCGCCAGCAGCCCTTGGGCCGGGGCCGAGCAGTACTTC,CASSPWAGAEQYF
TRBJ1-6,TRBV5-6,-,few,TGTGCCAGCAGCTCCTGGGGTGGCTCCTATAATTCACCCCTCCACTTT,CASSSWGGSYNSPLHF
TRBJ2-7,TRBV7-2,TRBD1,few,TGTGCCAGCAGCTTCGGGACAGGGAAAGACGAGCAGTACTTC,CASSFGTGKDEQYF
TRBJ2-3,TRBV10-3,-,few,TGTGCCATCAGCTCCGAGGGGGGGCCCACAGATACGCAGTATTTT,CAISSEGGPTDTQYF
TRBJ2-1,TRBV14,TRBD1,many,TGTGCCAGCAGCCGCGGGACAGGGGGGTCCTACAATGAGCAGTTCTTC,CASSRGTGGSYNEQFF
TRBJ2-2,TRBV4-2,-,-,TGTGCCAGCAGCTACAGCCAGAGCAACACCGGGGAGCTGTTTTTT,CASSYSQSNTGELFF
TRBJ2-1,TRBV29-1,TRBD1,-,TGCAGCGTTGACGAGGGACAGGGTGGCGATGAGCAGTTCTTC,CSVDEGQGGDEQFF
TRBJ2-3,TRBV18,-,-,TGTGCCAGCTCCGAACTGGGAGATACGCAGTATTTT,CASSELGDTQYF
TRBJ1-2,TRBV29-1,-,few,TGCAGCGTTGCCAGGGACTATTATGGCTACACCTTC,CSVARDYYGYTF
TRBJ1-5,TRBV5-3,-,-,TGTGCCAGAAGCTTTCCTGGGATACAGCCCCAGCATTTT,CARSFPGIQPQHF
TRBJ1-6,TRBV28,-,-,TGTGCCAGCAGTCCCCGGGGAAATTCACCCCTCCACTTT,CASSPRGNSPLHF
TRBJ2-5,TRBV5-6,TRBD2,-,TGTGCCAGCAGCTTAAGACTAGCGGGGGCAGAGACCCAGTACTTC,CASSLRLAGAETQYF
TRBJ1-5,TRBV30,-,few,TGTGCCTGGAGTAATCAGGGGAAACAGCCCCAGCATTTT,CAWSNQGKQPQHF
TRBJ1-2,TRBV19,TRBD1,few,TGTGCCAGTCGTGCCGGGACAGGGAACTATGGCTACACCTTC,CASRAGTGNYGYTF
TRBJ1-1,TRBV25-1,-,few,TGTGCCAGACCCCTCGGCGGAGGGGGGGCTGAAGCTTTCTTT,CARPLGGGGAEAFF
TRBJ1-2,TRBV11-2,-,few,TGTGCCAGCAGCTTAGAGGGACTCGGAGGTGGCTACACCTTC,CASSLEGLGGGYTF
TRBJ1-4,TRBV7-9,TRBD1,many,TGTGCCAGCAGCTCGGGGACAGGGCCCAGTGAAAAACTGTTTTTT,CASSSGTGPSEKLFF
TRBJ1-6,TRBV2,-,few,TGTGCCAGCAGGAGCGGGCAAGGAAGTAATTCACCCCTCCACTTT,CASRSGQGSNSPLHF
TRBJ2-2,TRBV14,TRBD1,-,TGTGCCAGCAGCCAAGATGAGGACAGGTTCCTCACCGGGGAGCTGTTTTTT,CASSQDEDRFLTGELFF
TRBJ2-3,TRBV11-2,-,few,TGTGCCAGCAGCTTAGCGGATACGCAGTATTTT,CASSLADTQYF
TRBJ2-3,TRBV4-3,-,few,TGCGCCAGCAGCCAAGATCGGCGGGTGGGGGATACGCAGTATTTT,CASSQDRRVGDTQYF
TRBJ1-5,TRBV6-5,TRBD1,few,TGTGCCAGCAGCCATGAGGACAGGGGCAGTCAGCCCCAGCATTTT,CASSHEDRGSQPQHF
TRBJ2-1,TRBV5-6,-,-,TGTGCCAGCAGCCCTGGGAGAAGGGAGCAGTTCTTC,CASSPGRREQFF
TRBJ2-7,TRBV5-1,TRBD1,-,TGCGCCAGCAGCCGGGACAGCCCCTACGAGCAGTACTTC,CASSRDSPYEQYF
TRBJ1-1,TRBV27,-,few,TGTGCCAGCAGTTTAATTTTGCCCGCCTCTGAAGCTTTCTTT,CASSLILPASEAFF